This TCR beta chain is from a study of shared clonotypes between healthy human individuals. Across the whole study: For every donor, three CD4 naive, three CD4 memory, two CD8 naive and one CD8 memory plates were used.

Study donors comprised healthy, HIV-negative adults devoid of recent acute infection or vaccination. On sorted subsets, replicate PCRs used approximately 200 ng DNA, or around 30,000 T cell genomes. The repertoire was sequenced with immunoSEQ multiplex PCR; TCRdb's copy has only in-frame clones and lacks some. The sample lists roughly 2 million clones; almost 96% were seen once. Between the trimmed V and J ends, which lost 0 bases and 6 bases, there was a span of 12 bases. The CDR3 length is 15 residues. CDR1 and CDR2 (germline): LNHNV, YYDKDF (reference sequence). This rearrangement joins TRBV15 to TRBJ1-5; D remains ambiguous. The sequenced sample consisted of naive CD4+ T cells sorted from blood. The sample's subset: CD45RA+ positively selected. This receptor was taken from a man aged 18 to 30 in good health. CDR3 DNA: TGTGCCACCAGCAGAGATCGTCAGTACGGTCAGCCCCAGCATTTT. This gives the protein CATSRDRQYGQPQHF.